This T cell receptor (beta chain) stems from a study of tissue T cells after allogeneic stem cell transplantation. Described time point: mouse harvest day 7 after allogeneic transplant. Tail vein injection delivered 10^7 T-cell-depleted bone marrow cells and 10^6 splenic CD5+ T cells. Study-level results: Tissue-detected TCR repertoire was only partly captured by blood and spleen T cells.

Sequenced by immunoSEQ multiplex PCR; TCRdb stores in-frame clones only, minus some. This sample has some 6,300 clones, with less than 55% found just once. This clone is medium-sized (0.01 to 0.1%) in the sample. No antigen is known for it. Any gene name here is a mouse gene name. The read is 1 residue too short to cover the CDR3 end, so that end is filled in from the germline J gene. This CDR3 is built from 15 residues. In germline, CDR1 is NSQYPW, CDR2 LRSPGD (reference sequence). The V and J ends lost 0 bases and 2 bases respectively, with 11 bases between them. The sequencing sample was made of gut tissue. The gene calls are TRBV1 and TRBJ2-7; D perhaps matches TRBD2 (6 bases). This receptor was taken from a female BALB/c mouse given C57BL/6 T cells with graft-versus-host disease after an allogeneic hematopoietic cell transplant. CDR3 protein: CTCSAEGGRPYEQYF. The sequenced CDR3 bases are TGCACCTGCAGTGCAGAGGGGGGAAGGCCCTATGAACAGTAC.